The entry below gives a single T cell receptor beta chain sequence along with its context. Per the study methods: Amplified reference gene primers provided the basis for estimating nucleated cell counts. Method: immunoSEQ multiplex PCR; TCRdb's copy keeps in-frame clones and lacks some. From that table come the V and J calls and clone size; the DNA was used to work out D and trimming. The repertoire consists of under 500,000 clones, with approximately 90% occurring once and the leading ten covering around 4.4%. This record comes from a study of blood T cell repertoires in COVID-19. V gave up 4 bases and J gave up 8 bases, with 17 bases separating them. CDR3 length: 14 residues. Germline CDR1 is MDHEN and CDR2 is SYDVKM.

V is TRBV28 and J is TRBJ1-2, with D tentatively TRBD1 (5 bases). The sequence derives from a young woman with acute or convalescent COVID-19. Sequenced material: peripheral blood. CDR3 residues: CASSYPGRVDGYTF. In nucleotides, the CDR3 is TGTGCCAGCAGTTACCCCGGCAGGGTGGACGGCTACACCTTC.